A selection of T cell receptor beta chains follows, all from one sample in a study of early T cells in non-severe SARS-CoV-2 infection. TCRdb re-called the 5' RACE reads through MiXCR, storing one row per CDR3 protein. The sample records approximately 48,000 distinct CDR3 sequences, 7.5% to 10% being singletons. Sequenced material: whole blood. The receptor source for this set is an adult who was a healthcare worker with PCR-confirmed SARS-CoV-2 infection or an uninfected control (not recorded which). The CDR3 runs from the conserved cysteine through the conserved F or W. The order of the fields is J gene, V gene, CDR3 protein.

>TRBJ1-1|TRBV11-1
CASSPVLNTEAFF
>TRBJ2-5|TRBV11-2
CASSPGQGALETQYF
>TRBJ2-1|TRBV4-3
CASSQDSGYHEQFF
>TRBJ1-1|TRBV11-2
CASSPGHRKGYTEAFF
>TRBJ2-1|TRBV29-1
CSVGREYSYNEQFF
>TRBJ2-3|TRBV5-4
CASSRDGTDTQYF
>TRBJ2-7|TRBV24-1
CATSDPSSYEQYF
>TRBJ1-1|TRBV14
CASSLHQGAVTEAFF
>TRBJ2-1|TRBV6-2/TRBV6-3
CASSSQREGPYEQFF
>TRBJ2-1|TRBV15
CATSRVTQGDEQFF
>TRBJ1-2|TRBV9
CASSVHMGGGYGYTF
>TRBJ1-1|TRBV6-1
CASGGQGRMNTEAFF
>TRBJ2-2|TRBV6-6
CASRAFRGVNTGELFF
>TRBJ2-1|TRBV2
CASSVRTGGSNEQFF
>TRBJ2-7|TRBV4-1
CASSQGISYEQYF
>TRBJ2-1|TRBV14
CASSQSAGTGNEQFF
>TRBJ2-4|TRBV11-2
CASRANGAKNIQYF
>TRBJ2-1|TRBV3-1
CASSRETLSYNEQFF
>TRBJ2-5|TRBV5-1
CASSLAAGEETQYF
>TRBJ2-6|TRBV7-9
CASSLVQSLWGANVLTF